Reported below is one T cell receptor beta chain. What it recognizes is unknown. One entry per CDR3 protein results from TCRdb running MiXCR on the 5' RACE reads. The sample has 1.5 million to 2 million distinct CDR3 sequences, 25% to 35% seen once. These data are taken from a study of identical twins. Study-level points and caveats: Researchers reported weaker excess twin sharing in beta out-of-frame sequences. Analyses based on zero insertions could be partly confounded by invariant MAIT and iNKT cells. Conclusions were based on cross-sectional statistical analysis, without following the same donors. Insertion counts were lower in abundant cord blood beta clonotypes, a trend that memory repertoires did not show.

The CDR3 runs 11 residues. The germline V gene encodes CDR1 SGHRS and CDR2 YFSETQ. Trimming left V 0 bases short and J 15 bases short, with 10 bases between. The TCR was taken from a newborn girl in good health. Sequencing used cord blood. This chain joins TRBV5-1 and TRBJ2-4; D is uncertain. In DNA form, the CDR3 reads TGCGCCAGCAGCTTGGGGGCAGATTGGTACTTC. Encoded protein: CASSLGADWYF.